This T cell receptor (beta chain) was captured by sequencing in a study of Graves' ophthalmopathy and Graves' hyperthyroidism. The study's findings and limits: Ophthalmopathy progression was predicted by the model at about 69% sensitivity and less than 75% specificity. Sensitivity of roughly 88% and specificity of roughly 80% were achieved when a 13-signature model separated ophthalmopathy from stable hyperthyroidism.

Investigators amplified TCR beta CDR3 regions from RNA transcripts. Second-round multiplex PCR came after first-round RT-PCR with HTBI primers. TCRdb passed the multiplex PCR reads through MiXCR, listing each CDR3 protein once. The table has 600,000 to 650,000 distinct CDR3 sequences, over 20% seen once. Germline V lookup: CDR1 SGHAT, CDR2 FQDESV (reference sequence). V lost 1 base, J lost 4 bases, and 10 bases lay in between. CDR3 length equals 14 residues. This clonotype was seen many times. Its specificity is unknown. The sequence derives from a woman under 30 with stable Graves' hyperthyroidism. Some clones in this sample may be carry-over from other donors' samples. Specimen: peripheral blood. J is TRBJ1-1 and V is TRBV11-1; TRBD1 is a possible D gene (6 bases). CDR3: CASSLVRGPTEAFF. CDR3 nucleotide sequence: TGTGCCAGCAGCTTAGTACGGGGGCCCACTGAAGCTTTCTTT.